This TCR beta chain derives from a study of cytomegalovirus exposure and HLA in healthy donors. In germline, CDR1 is MNHEY, CDR2 SVGAGI. Trimming left V 2 bases short and J 5 bases short, with 12 bases between. The CDR3 length is 14 residues. Findings and limits, study-wide: When the data were analyzed later, several of the most significant clusters appeared to be linked to common viral pathogens.

This clone has a handful of counts. Its antigen remains unknown. The PCR had 60 Vbeta and 13 Jbeta primers. TCRdb's copy holds only in-frame clones and misses some; the assay was immunoSEQ multiplex PCR. The table lists around 210,000 clones, 78% of them singletons. The receptor was derived from a boy aged 10-17 years in good health and CMV-seronegative. The gene calls are TRBV6-5 and TRBJ1-1; possibly TRBD1 for D (5 bases). Sequenced sample: PBMCs. The CDR3: CASSYRGVGTEAFF. CDR3 coding DNA: TGTGCCAGCAGTTACCGGGGGGTAGGGACTGAAGCTTTCTTT.